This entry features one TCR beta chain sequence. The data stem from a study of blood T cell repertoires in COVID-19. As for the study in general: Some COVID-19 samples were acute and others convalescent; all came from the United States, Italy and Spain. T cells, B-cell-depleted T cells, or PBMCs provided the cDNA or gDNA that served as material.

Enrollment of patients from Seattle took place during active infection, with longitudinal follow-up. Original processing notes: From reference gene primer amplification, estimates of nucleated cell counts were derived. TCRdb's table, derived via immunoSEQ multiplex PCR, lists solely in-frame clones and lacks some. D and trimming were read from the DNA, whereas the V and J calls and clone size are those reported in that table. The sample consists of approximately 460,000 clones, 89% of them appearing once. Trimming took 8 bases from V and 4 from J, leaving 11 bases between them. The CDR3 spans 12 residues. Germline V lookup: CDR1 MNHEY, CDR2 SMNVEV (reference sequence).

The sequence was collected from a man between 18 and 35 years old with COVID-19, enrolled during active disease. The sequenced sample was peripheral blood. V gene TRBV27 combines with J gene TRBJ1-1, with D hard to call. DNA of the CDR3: TGTGCCAGCTCCGGGTCGGGCACTGAAGCTTTCTTT. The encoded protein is CASSGSGTEAFF.